These 28 T cell receptor beta chains originate from one sample sequenced in a study of blood T cell repertoires in COVID-19. Only in-frame clones appear in the TCRdb table, and some are missing; sequencing was by immunoSEQ multiplex PCR. The sample lists around 100,000 clones, more than 85% occurring once. Sequenced input: peripheral blood. The receptors originated from a man aged 45 to 65 with active COVID-19.

This chain uses TRBV6-5 with TRBJ1-1; D possibly corresponds to TRBD1 (5 bases). Trimming left V 6 bases short and J 0 bases short, with 14 bases between. CDR1 is MNHEY, CDR2 SVGAGI, per germline. The CDR3 is made up of 15 amino acids. The CDR3 DNA sequence: TGTGCCAGCAGCACGGGGGGTTCTATGAACACTGAAGCTTTCTTT. This translates into CASSTGGSMNTEAFF.

This sequence joins TRBV19 and TRBJ2-7; TRBD1 matches 7 bases. The V gene's germline CDR1 is LNHDA and CDR2 SQIVND (reference sequence). Losses at the gene ends were 3 bases for V and 3 bases for J; bases not matched to a gene: 14. CDR3 length: 17 amino acids. The CDR3: CASSITGEPGIGYEQYF. DNA of the CDR3: TGTGCCAGTAGTATCACAGGGGAACCTGGGATCGGCTACGAGCAGTACTTC.

V gene TRBV28 combines with J gene TRBJ1-4, with 7 bases identical to TRBD1. Germline V gene lookup returns CDR1 MDHEN and CDR2 SYDVKM. The length of the CDR3 is 14 residues. V shed 5 bases and J 4 bases; nucleotides not matched to a gene: 4. Here the CDR3 reads CASSIQGLNEKLFF. The CDR3 DNA follows: TGTGCCAGCAGTATACAGGGGCTTAATGAAAAACTGTTTTTT. Complete variable domain (other parts from reference TRBV28 and TRBJ1-4): DVKVTQSSRYLVKRTGEKVFLECVQDMDHENMFWYRQDPGLGLRLIYFSYDVKMKEKGDIPEGYSVSREKKERFSLILESASTNQTSMYLCASSIQGLNEKLFFGSGTQLSVL.

The CDR3 DNA follows: TGTGCCAGCAGTTACTCGAGTCAAGGGAGTGAAAAACTGTTTTTT. This codes for CASSYSSQGSEKLFF. The chain joins TRBV6-5 to TRBJ1-4, with D unresolved. The CDR3 loop spans 15 amino acids. From germline, CDR1 is MNHEY and CDR2 SVGAGI. The ends were cut back, 0 bases at V and 7 bases at J, with 12 bases in the middle.

The V call is TRBV9, the J call TRBJ2-1; tentatively, D is TRBD1 (5 bases). V was clipped by 0 bases and J by 0 bases, with 7 bases between them. CDR1 and CDR2 (germline): SGDLS, YYNGEE. This CDR3 has 15 amino acids. In nucleotides, the CDR3 is TGTGCCAGCAGCGTAGGACAGAGCTCCTACAATGAGCAGTTCTTC. This codes for CASSVGQSSYNEQFF.

V usage is TRBV24-1 and J usage is TRBJ1-2, with TRBD1 matching 9 bases. This CDR3 is built from 14 residues. V was pared by 5 bases and J by 4 bases, with 4 bases of the junction left unmatched. Germline V gene lookup returns CDR1 KGHDR and CDR2 SFDVKD. Here the CDR3 DNA reads TGTGCCACCAGTGGTACAGGGGGCCGCTATGGCTACACCTTC. This translates into CATSGTGGRYGYTF.

The chain links TRBV7-8 to TRBJ1-4; D unresolved. V shed 1 base and J shed 10 bases, with 16 bases lying between them. Per germline, CDR1 SGHVS and CDR2 FQNEAQ. The CDR3 loop spans 15 amino acids. This CDR3 reads CASSLETLGGRKLFF. For the CDR3, the DNA is TGTGCCAGCAGCTTAGAAACACTCGGAGGGAGAAAACTGTTTTTT.

This clone occurred once. The chain carries TRBV27 and TRBJ2-3; TRBD2 aligns across 14 bases. The CDR3 consists of 17 residues. Germline V gene lookup returns CDR1 MNHEY and CDR2 SMNVEV (reference sequence). V trimming: 4 bases; J trimming: 2 bases; junction bases outside the gene matches: 5. Here the CDR3 reads CASSSGTSGGITDTQYF. CDR3 DNA sequence: TGTGCCAGCAGTTCTGGGACTAGCGGGGGCATCACAGATACGCAGTATTTT.

The chain employs TRBV6-5 and TRBJ1-2, with D possibly being TRBD1 (6 bases). Germline CDR1 MNHEY, CDR2 SVGAGI. The CDR3 covers 14 residues. V lost 6 bases to trimming and J lost 4 bases, with 15 bases between them. CDR3 amino acids: CASRGDRSFYGYTF. CDR3 bases: TGTGCCAGCAGAGGAGACAGGTCCTTCTATGGCTACACCTTC.

This clone has just a few counts. The chain combines TRBV19 with TRBJ1-1; D perhaps matches TRBD1 (6 bases). Germline CDR1 is LNHDA and CDR2 is SQIVND (reference sequence). The CDR3 runs to 13 residues. V was clipped by 4 bases and J by 4 bases, with 10 bases between them. The CDR3 nucleotides read TGTGCCAGTAGTACCAACAGGGTCACTGAAGCTTTCTTT. This gives the protein CASSTNRVTEAFF.

This chain connects TRBV27 to TRBJ1-4; 12 nucleotides align to TRBD1. J was trimmed by 8 bases and V by 5 bases; bases with no gene match: 6. The germline V gene has CDR1 MNHEY and CDR2 SMNVEV (reference sequence). This CDR3 contains 15 residues. CDR3 DNA sequence: TGTGCCAGCAGTGCGGGACAGGGGGCGCGAGAAAAACTGTTTTTT. Its translation is CASSAGQGAREKLFF.

As DNA, the CDR3 is TGCAGTGCTAGTATCTTCCAGGGCCCCAATGAGCAGTTCTTC. Translation: CSASIFQGPNEQFF. V is TRBV20-1 and J is TRBJ2-1; D possibly corresponds to TRBD1 (5 bases). Germline V gene sequence: CDR1 DFQATT, CDR2 SNEGSKA (reference sequence). This CDR3 spans 14 amino acids. V was clipped by 3 bases and J by 6 bases, with 15 bases between them.

This sequence joins TRBV2 and TRBJ1-4; TRBD1 matches at 9 bases. From germline, CDR1 is SNHLY and CDR2 FYNNEI. CDR3 length equals 13 residues. Trimming took 9 bases from V and 5 from J; bases not matched to a gene: 4. This CDR3 is CARRTGVNEKLFF. For the CDR3, the DNA is TGTGCCAGGAGGACAGGGGTAAATGAAAAACTGTTTTTT.

Note on this clone: Other DNA sequences in the sample encode the same CDR3. The CDR3 here is CASSIATGTASSGANVLTF. CDR3 bases: TGTGCCAGTAGTATAGCTACCGGGACAGCCAGCTCTGGGGCCAACGTCCTGACTTTC. J is TRBJ2-6 and V is TRBV19, with 7 bases lining up with TRBD1. Trimming removed 1 base from V and 0 bases from J; junction bases left unmatched: 9. This CDR3 comprises 19 residues. CDR1 and CDR2 (germline): LNHDA, SQIVND (reference sequence).

V usage is TRBV19 and J usage is TRBJ1-5; 8 bases are shared with TRBD1. The CDR3 consists of 15 residues. CDR1 and CDR2 from the germline V gene are LNHDA and SQIVND (reference sequence). Trimming took 4 bases from V and 6 from J; bases not matched to a gene: 8. The CDR3 DNA sequence: TGTGCCAGTAGTACCGCCGCCAGGGGGCGTCAGCCCCAGCATTTT. This translates into CASSTAARGRQPQHF.

CDR3 in DNA: TGTGCCAGCAGCGTAGTCCCCACACCGGGACAGGGGGCCGGTGGCTACACCTTC. Amino acid sequence: CASSVVPTPGQGAGGYTF. V usage is TRBV9 and J usage is TRBJ1-2; TRBD1 aligns across 12 bases. CDR1 is SGDLS, CDR2 YYNGEE, per germline. CDR3 length: 18 residues. V trimming: 0 bases; J trimming: 7 bases; junction bases outside the gene matches: 13.

The chain joins TRBV7-2 to TRBJ1-1, with a weak D call TRBD1 (6 bases). Trimming removed 5 bases from V and 4 bases from J, with 14 bases in between. Looked up from germline, CDR1 is SGHTA and CDR2 is FQGNSA. The CDR3 contains 14 residues. The CDR3 DNA reads TGTGCCAGCAGCCCCGACCGAGGGGGCACTGAAGCTTTCTTT. Protein sequence: CASSPDRGGTEAFF.

A single count supports this clone. The chain employs TRBV5-1 and TRBJ2-2; D gene uncertain. The germline V gene encodes CDR1 SGHRS and CDR2 YFSETQ. This CDR3 has 14 amino acids. V was clipped by 5 bases and J by 1 base, with 9 bases between them. CDR3 nucleotides: TGCGCCAGCAGGCACGGTCTGAACACCGGGGAGCTGTTTTTT. Protein sequence: CASRHGLNTGELFF.

The chain links TRBV3-1 (or the pseudogene TRBV3-2) to TRBJ2-5; weak D call: TRBD2 (6 bases). The CDR3 loop spans 14 amino acids. The V end lost 3 bases, the J end lost 0 bases, and 8 bases lay between the germline ends. Germline V CDR1 and CDR2: LGHDT, YNNKEL (reference sequence). CDR3 coding DNA: TGTGCCAGCAGCCACGGGGGTTACCAAGAGACCCAGTACTTC. This encodes CASSHGGYQETQYF.

This clone was detected only once. The rearrangement links TRBV24-1 to TRBJ1-5; possibly TRBD1 for D (5 bases). The CDR3 runs to 16 residues. Germline V CDR1 and CDR2: KGHDR, SFDVKD. V was trimmed by 2 bases and J by 4 bases, leaving 14 bases between them. The CDR3 DNA follows: TGTGCCACCAGTGATTCTTGGGGGGAAAGGAATCAGCCCCAGCATTTT. As protein: CATSDSWGERNQPQHF.

The CDR3 spells CASSQQGYGELFF. The CDR3, as DNA: TGTGCCAGCAGCCAACAGGGGTACGGGGAGCTGTTTTTT. The chain is built from TRBV4-2 and TRBJ2-2; TRBD1 is a possible D gene (6 bases). This CDR3 has 13 residues. V was cut by 2 bases and J by 7 bases, with 8 bases left in between. In germline, CDR1 is LGHNA, CDR2 YNFKEQ.

Only one count was recorded for this clone. J is TRBJ2-5 and V is TRBV9, with D maybe TRBD1 (6 bases). V was trimmed by 3 bases and J by 1 base, leaving 13 bases between them. The CDR3 extends over 15 amino acids. CDR1 is SGDLS and CDR2 is YYNGEE in the germline V gene. CDR3 DNA sequence: TGTGCCAGCAGCGCGACAACAGGGTCCCAAGAGACCCAGTACTTC. The encoded protein is CASSATTGSQETQYF.

J is TRBJ1-4 and V is TRBV5-1, with D perhaps TRBD1 (5 bases). Trimming removed 4 bases from V and 0 bases from J, with 13 bases in between. The length of the CDR3 is 16 residues. Germline CDR1 reads SGHRS; CDR2 reads YFSETQ. Here the CDR3 reads CASSPGHTPTNEKLFF. The CDR3 DNA reads as TGCGCCAGCAGCCCCGGACATACTCCAACTAATGAAAAACTGTTTTTT.

CDR3 residues: CASSTWTGMSGYTF. The CDR3 nucleotides are TGTGCCAGCAGTACTTGGACAGGGATGAGTGGCTACACCTTC. The rearrangement links TRBV2 to TRBJ1-2; 8 bases match TRBD1. V shed 5 bases and J 7 bases; nucleotides not matched to a gene: 9. The CDR3 extends over 14 amino acids. The germline gives CDR1 SNHLY, CDR2 FYNNEI.

In regard to this clone: One junction end disagrees with the germline gene, perhaps due to a read error. The chain carries TRBV5-4 and TRBJ2-1; tentative D call: TRBD1 (6 bases). Germline CDR1 is SGHNT and CDR2 is YYREEE (reference sequence). This CDR3 has 16 amino acids. CDR3 loop: CASSLAQGRSYNEQFF. In DNA form, the CDR3 reads TGTGCCAGCAGTTTGGCCCAGGGGAGATCCTACAATGAGCAGTTCTTC.

This chain links TRBV10-3 with TRBJ2-7; D might be TRBD1 (6 bases). Deletions cut 1 base from V and 2 bases from J, with 12 bases between. The CDR3 runs 15 residues. CDR1 and CDR2 (germline): ENHRY, SYGVKD. Written as DNA, the CDR3 is TGTGCCATCAGTGAGTACAGGGATCCCCCCTACGAGCAGTACTTC. It specifies CAISEYRDPPYEQYF.

V gene TRBV11-2 combines with J gene TRBJ2-1; 11 bases are shared with TRBD2. This CDR3 is 16 amino acids long. In germline, CDR1 is SGHAT, CDR2 FQNNGV. The junction had 9 bases not matched to a gene; V was cut back by 5 bases and J by 6 bases. The CDR3 nucleotides are TGTGCCAGCAGCCTAACGACCGGGACTAGCGGCAATGAGCAGTTCTTC. Its translation is CASSLTTGTSGNEQFF.

The chain links TRBV4-1 to TRBJ1-5; 7 bases fit TRBD1. CDR1 MGHRA and CDR2 YSYEKL come from the germline V gene. The V segment lost 4 bases and the J segment 3 bases; nucleotides outside the gene matches: 6. The CDR3 totals 15 residues. CDR3 nucleotide sequence: TGCGCCAGCAGCCTCACAGGGGCTCACAATCAGCCCCAGCATTTT. This sequence encodes CASSLTGAHNQPQHF.